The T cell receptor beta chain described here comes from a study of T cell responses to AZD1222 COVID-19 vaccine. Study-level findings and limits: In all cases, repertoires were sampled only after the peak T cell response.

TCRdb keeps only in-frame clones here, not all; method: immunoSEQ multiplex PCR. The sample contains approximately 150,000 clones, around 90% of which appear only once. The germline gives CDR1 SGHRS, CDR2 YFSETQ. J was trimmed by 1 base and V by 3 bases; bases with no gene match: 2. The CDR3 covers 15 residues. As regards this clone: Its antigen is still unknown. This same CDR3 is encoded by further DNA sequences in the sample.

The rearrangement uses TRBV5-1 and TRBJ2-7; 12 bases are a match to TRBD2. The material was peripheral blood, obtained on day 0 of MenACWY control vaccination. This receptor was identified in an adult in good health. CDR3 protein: CASSSLAGGSYEQYF. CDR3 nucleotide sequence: TGCGCCAGCAGCTCACTAGCGGGAGGATCCTACGAGCAGTACTTC.